The TCR beta chain described here comes from a study of beta chain features in type 1 diabetes. Every bit of the isolated RNA underwent reverse transcription, so sequencing read expressed TCRB transcripts. Here immunoSEQ multiplex PCR was the method, and the copy in TCRdb shows in-frame clones only, minus some. In the table there are about 330,000 clones, approximately 11% of which are singletons. The J segment lost 6 bases and the V segment lost 0 bases, leaving 4 bases of the junction unmatched. CDR1 and CDR2 (germline): SGHRS, YFSETQ. This CDR3 has 15 residues. This clone was recorded a few times. The genes are TRBV5-1 and TRBJ2-1, with 9 bases lining up with TRBD2. The specimen sequenced was naive CD4+ T cells from blood. The receptor was isolated from a woman in her twenties or thirties in good health. The CDR3 region is CASSLVSSGINEQFF. The CDR3 DNA reads TGCGCCAGCAGCTTGGTGTCTAGCGGGATCAATGAGCAGTTCTTC.